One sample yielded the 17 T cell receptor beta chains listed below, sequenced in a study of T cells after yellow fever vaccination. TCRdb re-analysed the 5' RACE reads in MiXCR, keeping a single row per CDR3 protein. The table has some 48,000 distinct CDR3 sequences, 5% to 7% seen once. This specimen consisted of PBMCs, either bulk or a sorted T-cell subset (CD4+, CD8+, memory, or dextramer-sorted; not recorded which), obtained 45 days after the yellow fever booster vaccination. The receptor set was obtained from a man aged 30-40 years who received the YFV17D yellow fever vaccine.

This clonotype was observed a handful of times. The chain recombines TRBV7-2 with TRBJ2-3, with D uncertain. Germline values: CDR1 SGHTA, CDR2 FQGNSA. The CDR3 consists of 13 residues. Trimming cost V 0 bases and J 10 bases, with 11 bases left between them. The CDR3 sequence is CASSLASPEAQYF. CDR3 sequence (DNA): TGTGCCAGCAGCTTAGCGTCCCCCGAGGCGCAGTATTTT.

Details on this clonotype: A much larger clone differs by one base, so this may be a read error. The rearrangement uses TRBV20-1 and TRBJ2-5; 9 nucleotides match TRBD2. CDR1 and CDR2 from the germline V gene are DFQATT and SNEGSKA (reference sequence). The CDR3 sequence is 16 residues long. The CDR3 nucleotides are TGCTGTGCTAGAGCGATGCAGACTAGCGGCCAAGAGACCCAGTACTTC. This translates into CCARAMQTSGQETQYF.

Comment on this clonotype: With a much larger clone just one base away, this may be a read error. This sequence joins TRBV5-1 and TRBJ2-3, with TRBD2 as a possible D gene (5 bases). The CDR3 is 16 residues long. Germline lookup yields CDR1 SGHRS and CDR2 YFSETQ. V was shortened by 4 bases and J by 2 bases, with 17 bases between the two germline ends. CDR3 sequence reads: CASSLALTATTDTQYF. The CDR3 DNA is TGCGCCAGCAGCCTAGCTTTGACCGCAACCACAGATACGCAGTATTTT.

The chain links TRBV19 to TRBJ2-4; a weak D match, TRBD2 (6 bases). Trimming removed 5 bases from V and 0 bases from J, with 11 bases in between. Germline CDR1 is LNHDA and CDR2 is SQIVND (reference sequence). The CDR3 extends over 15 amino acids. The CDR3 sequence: CASSPPGLAKNIQYF. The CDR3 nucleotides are TGTGCCAGTAGTCCTCCGGGACTAGCCAAAAACATTCAGTACTTC.

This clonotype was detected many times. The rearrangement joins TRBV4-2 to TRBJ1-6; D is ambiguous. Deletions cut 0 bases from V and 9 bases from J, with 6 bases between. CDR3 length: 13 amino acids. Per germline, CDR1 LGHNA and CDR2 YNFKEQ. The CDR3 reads CASSQEIRSPLHF. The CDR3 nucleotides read TGTGCCAGCAGCCAAGAAATTCGTTCACCCCTCCACTTT.

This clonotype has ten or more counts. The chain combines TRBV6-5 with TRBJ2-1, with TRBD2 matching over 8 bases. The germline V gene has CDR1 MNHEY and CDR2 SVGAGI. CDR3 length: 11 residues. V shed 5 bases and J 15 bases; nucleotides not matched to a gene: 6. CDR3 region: CASSERERSFF. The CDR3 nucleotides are TGTGCCAGCAGTGAGCGGGAGAGGTCGTTCTTC.

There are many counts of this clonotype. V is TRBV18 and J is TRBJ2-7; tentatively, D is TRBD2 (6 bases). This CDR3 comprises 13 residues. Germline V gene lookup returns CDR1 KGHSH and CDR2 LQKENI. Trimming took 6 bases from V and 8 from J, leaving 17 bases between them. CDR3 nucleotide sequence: TGTGCCAGCTCCCCAAACTCCGGGACTCAGCAGTACTTC. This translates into CASSPNSGTQQYF.

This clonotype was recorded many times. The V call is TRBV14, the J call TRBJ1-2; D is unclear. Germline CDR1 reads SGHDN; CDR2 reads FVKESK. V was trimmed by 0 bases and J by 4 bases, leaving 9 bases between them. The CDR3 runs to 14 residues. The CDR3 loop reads CASSQDPSPYGYTF. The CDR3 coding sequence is TGTGCCAGCAGCCAAGATCCGAGCCCCTATGGCTACACCTTC.

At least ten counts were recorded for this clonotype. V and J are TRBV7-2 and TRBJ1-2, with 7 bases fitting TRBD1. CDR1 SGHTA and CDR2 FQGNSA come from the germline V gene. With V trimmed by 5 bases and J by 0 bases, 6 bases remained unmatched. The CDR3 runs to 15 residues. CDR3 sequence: CASSERTGANYGYTF. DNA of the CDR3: TGTGCCAGCAGCGAACGGACAGGAGCTAACTATGGCTACACCTTC.

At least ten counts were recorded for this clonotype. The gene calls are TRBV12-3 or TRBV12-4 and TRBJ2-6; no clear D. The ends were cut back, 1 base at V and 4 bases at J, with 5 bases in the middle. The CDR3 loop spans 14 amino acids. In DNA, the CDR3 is TGTGCCAGCAGTTTAGGGTCCGGGGCCAACGTCCTGACTTTC. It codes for CASSLGSGANVLTF.

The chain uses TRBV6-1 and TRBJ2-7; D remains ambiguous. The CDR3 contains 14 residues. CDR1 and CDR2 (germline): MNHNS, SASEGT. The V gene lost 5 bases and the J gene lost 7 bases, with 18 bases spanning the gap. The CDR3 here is CASSPYLRQREQYF. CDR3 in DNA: TGTGCCAGCAGTCCTTATCTAAGACAACGAGAGCAGTACTTC.

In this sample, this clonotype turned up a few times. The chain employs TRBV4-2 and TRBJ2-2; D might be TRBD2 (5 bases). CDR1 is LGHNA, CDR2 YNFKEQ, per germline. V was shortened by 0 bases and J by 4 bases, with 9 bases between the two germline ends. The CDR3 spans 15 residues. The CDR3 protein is CASSQEIRGTGELFF. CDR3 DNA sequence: TGTGCCAGCAGCCAAGAGATCCGGGGCACCGGGGAGCTGTTTTTT.

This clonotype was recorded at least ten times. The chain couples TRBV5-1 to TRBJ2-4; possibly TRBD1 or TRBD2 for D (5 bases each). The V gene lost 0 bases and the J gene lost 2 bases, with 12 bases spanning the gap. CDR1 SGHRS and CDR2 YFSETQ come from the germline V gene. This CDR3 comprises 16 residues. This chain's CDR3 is CASSLALGVTKNIQYF. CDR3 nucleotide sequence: TGCGCCAGCAGCTTGGCGCTGGGGGTGACCAAAAACATTCAGTACTTC. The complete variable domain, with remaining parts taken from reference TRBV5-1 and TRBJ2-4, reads KAGVTQTPRYLIKTRGQQVTLSCSPISGHRSVSWYQQTPGQGLQFLFEYFSETQRNKGNFPGRFSGRQFSNSRSEMNVSTLELGDSALYLCASSLALGVTKNIQYFGAGTRLSVL.

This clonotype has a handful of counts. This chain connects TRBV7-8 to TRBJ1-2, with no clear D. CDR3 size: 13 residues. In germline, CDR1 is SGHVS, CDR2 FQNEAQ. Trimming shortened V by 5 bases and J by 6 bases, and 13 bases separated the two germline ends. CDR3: CASSRDGENGYTF. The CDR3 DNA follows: TGTGCCAGCAGCCGCGACGGGGAAAATGGCTACACCTTC.

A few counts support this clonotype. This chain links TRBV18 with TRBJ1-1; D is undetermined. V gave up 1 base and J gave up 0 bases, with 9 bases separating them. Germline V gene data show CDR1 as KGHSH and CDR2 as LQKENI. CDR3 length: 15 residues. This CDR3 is CASSPQAELNTEAFF. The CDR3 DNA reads TGTGCCAGCTCACCACAAGCAGAATTGAACACTGAAGCTTTCTTT. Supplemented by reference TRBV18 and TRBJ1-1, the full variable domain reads NAGVMQNPRHLVRRRGQEARLRCSPMKGHSHVYWYRQLPEEGLKFMVYLQKENIIDESGMPKERFSAEFPKEGPSILRIQQVVRGDSAAYFCASSPQAELNTEAFFGQGTRLTVV.

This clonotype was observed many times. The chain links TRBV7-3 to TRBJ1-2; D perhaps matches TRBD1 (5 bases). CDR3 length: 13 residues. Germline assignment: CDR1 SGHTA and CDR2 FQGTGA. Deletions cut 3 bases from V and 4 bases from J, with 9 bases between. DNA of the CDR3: TGTGCCAGCAGCTTTCCGGGACTCTATGGCTACACCTTC. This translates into CASSFPGLYGYTF.

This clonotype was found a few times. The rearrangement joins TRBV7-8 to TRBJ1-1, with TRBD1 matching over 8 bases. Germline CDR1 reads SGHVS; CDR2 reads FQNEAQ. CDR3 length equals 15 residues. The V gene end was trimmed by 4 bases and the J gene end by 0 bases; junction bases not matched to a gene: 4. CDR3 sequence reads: CASSSPTGVNTEAFF. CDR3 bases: TGTGCCAGCAGCTCCCCGACAGGGGTGAACACTGAAGCTTTCTTT.